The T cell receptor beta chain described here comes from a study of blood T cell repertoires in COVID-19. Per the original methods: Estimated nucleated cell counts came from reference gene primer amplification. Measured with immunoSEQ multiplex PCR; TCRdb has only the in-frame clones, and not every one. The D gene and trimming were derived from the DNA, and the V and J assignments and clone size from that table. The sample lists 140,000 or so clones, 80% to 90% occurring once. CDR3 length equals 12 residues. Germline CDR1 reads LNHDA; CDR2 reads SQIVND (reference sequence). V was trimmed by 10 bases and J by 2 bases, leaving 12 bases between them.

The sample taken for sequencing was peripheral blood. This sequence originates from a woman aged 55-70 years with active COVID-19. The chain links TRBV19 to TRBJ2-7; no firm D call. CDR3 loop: CAKYIPTYEQYF. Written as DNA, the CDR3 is TGTGCCAAATACATCCCAACCTACGAGCAGTACTTC.